Described below is a single T cell receptor beta chain sequence and its context. Its antigen is currently unknown. In TCRdb, the reads were re-called with MiXCR into one record per CDR3 protein. Here the sample spans about 770,000 distinct CDR3 sequences, 25% to 35% being singletons. These data originate in a study of T cell repertoires in cytomegalovirus infection. General study points: Clonotypes of TCR beta that were HLA-C-restricted and CMV-specific dominated the ex vivo response. The cumulative frequency of public TCR beta families distinguished individuals who carried CMV together with the relevant HLA.

Germline CDR1 and CDR2: SGHNT and YYREEE (reference sequence). After removal of 7 bases from V and 1 base from J, the junction contained 3 bases not matched to a gene. The CDR3 has 14 amino acids. This rearrangement joins TRBV5-4 to TRBJ2-2; 8 nucleotides match TRBD2. This sequence originates from a human donor in good health (CMV status not recorded). Some clones in this sample may be carry-over from other donors' samples. The starting material was cultured CD8+ T cells from PBMCs, obtained from culture after CMV antigen stimulation. The CDR3 DNA reads TGTGCCAGCCCCGGGGGGGAGAACACCGGGGAGCTGTTTTTT. It translates to CASPGGENTGELFF. The variable domain in full, completed from reference TRBV5-4 and TRBJ2-2, reads ETGVTQSPTHLIKTRGQQVTLRCSSQSGHNTVSWYQQALGQGPQFIFQYYREEENGRGNFPPRFSGLQFPNYSSELNVNALELDDSALYLCASPGGENTGELFFGEGSRLTVL.